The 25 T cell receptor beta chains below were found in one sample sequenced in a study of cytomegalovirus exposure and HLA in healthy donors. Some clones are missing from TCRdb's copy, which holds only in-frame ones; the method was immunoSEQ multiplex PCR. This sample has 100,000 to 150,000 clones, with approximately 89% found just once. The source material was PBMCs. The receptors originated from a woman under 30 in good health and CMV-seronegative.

The CDR3 nucleotides are TGTGCCAGCAGCCAACGGGGACTCCTCCACACCGGGGAGCTGTTTTTT. Residues: CASSQRGLLHTGELFF. This sequence joins TRBV14 and TRBJ2-2; D may be TRBD2 (6 bases). From germline, CDR1 is SGHDN and CDR2 FVKESK. V was pared by 2 bases and J by 3 bases, with 13 bases between. The CDR3 covers 16 residues.

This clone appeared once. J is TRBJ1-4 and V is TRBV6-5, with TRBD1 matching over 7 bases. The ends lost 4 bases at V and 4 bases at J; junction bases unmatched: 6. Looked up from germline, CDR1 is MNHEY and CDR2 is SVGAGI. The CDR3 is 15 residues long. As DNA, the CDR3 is TGTGCCAGCAGTTCGTCGGACAGGCTTAATGAAAAACTGTTTTTT. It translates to CASSSSDRLNEKLFF.

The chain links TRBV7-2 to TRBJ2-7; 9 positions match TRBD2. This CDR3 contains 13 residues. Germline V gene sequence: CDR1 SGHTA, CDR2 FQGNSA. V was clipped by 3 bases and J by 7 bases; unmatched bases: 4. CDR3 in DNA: TGTGCCAGCAGCTTCAGGCGGGAGGGTGAGCAGTACTTC. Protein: CASSFRREGEQYF.

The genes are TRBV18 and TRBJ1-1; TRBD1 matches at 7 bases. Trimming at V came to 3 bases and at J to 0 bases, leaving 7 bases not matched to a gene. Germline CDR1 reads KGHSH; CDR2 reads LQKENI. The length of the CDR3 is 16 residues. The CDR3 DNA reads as TGTGCCAGCTCACCGCCGGGACAGAGGATGAACACTGAAGCTTTCTTT. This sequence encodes CASSPPGQRMNTEAFF.

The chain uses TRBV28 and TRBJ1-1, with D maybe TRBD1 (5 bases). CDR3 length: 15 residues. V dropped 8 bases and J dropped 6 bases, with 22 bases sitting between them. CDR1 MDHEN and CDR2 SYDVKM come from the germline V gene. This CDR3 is CASCGGYAFGAEAFF. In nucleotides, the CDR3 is TGTGCCAGCTGCGGGGGATACGCTTTTGGTGCTGAAGCTTTCTTT. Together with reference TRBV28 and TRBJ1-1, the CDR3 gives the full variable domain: DVKVTQSSRYLVKRTGEKVFLECVQDMDHENMFWYRQDPGLGLRLIYFSYDVKMKEKGDIPEGYSVSREKKERFSLILESASTNQTSMYLCASCGGYAFGAEAFFGQGTRLTVV.

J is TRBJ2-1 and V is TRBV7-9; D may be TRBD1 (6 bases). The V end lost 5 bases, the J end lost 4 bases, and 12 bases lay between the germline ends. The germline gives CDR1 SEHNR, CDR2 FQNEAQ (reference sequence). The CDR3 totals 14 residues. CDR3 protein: CASSRTVLYNEQFF. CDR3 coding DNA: TGTGCCAGCAGCCGGACAGTATTATACAATGAGCAGTTCTTC.

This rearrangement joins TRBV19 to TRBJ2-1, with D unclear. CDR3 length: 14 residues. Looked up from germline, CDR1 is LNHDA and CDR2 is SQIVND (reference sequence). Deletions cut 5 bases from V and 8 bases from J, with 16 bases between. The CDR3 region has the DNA TGTGCCAGTAGTCCAGCTAGAGCTGGCGATGAGCAGTTCTTC. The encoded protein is CASSPARAGDEQFF.

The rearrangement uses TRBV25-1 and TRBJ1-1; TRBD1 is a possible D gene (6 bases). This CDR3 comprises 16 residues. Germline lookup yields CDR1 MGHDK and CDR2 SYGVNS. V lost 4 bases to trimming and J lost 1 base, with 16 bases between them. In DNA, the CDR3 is TGTGCCAGCAGTGTGATGAGGGAGGGGGAGAACACTGAAGCTTTCTTT. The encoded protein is CASSVMREGENTEAFF. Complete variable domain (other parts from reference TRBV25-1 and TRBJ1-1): EADIYQTPRYLVIGTGKKITLECSQTMGHDKMYWYQQDPGMELHLIHYSYGVNSTEKGDLSSESTVSRIRTEHFPLTLESARPSHTSQYLCASSVMREGENTEAFFGQGTRLTVV.

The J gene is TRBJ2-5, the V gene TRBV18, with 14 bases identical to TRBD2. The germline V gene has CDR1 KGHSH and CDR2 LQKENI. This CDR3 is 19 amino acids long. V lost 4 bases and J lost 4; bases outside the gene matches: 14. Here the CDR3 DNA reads TGTGCCAGCTCACTGGGACTAGCGGGAGTCTCCCTGTTCGGAGAGACCCAGTACTTC. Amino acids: CASSLGLAGVSLFGETQYF.

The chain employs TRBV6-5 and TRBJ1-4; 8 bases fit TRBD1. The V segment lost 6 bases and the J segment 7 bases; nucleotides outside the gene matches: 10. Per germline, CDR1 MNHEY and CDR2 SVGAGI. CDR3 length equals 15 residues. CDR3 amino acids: CASRFGQGSGEKLFF. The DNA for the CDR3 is TGTGCCAGCAGATTCGGACAGGGATCGGGTGAAAAACTGTTTTTT.

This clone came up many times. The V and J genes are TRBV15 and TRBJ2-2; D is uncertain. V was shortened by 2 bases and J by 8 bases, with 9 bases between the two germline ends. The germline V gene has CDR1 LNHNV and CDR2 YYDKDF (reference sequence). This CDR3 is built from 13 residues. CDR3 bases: TGTGCCACCAGCAGATTGACACCAGGGGAGCTGTTTTTT. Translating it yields CATSRLTPGELFF.

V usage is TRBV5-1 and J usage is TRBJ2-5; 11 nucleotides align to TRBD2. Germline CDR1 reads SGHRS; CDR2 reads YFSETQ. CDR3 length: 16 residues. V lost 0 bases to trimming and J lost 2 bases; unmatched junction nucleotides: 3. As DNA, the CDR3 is TGCGCCAGCAGCTTGGGCGGGACTAGCGGACAAGAGACCCAGTACTTC. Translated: CASSLGGTSGQETQYF.

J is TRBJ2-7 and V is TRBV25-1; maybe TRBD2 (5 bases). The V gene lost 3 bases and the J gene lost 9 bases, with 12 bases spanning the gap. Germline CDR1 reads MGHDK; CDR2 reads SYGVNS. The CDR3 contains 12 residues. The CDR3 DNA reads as TGTGCCAGCAGTGAGTGGGCTAGCCCGCAGTACTTC. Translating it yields CASSEWASPQYF.

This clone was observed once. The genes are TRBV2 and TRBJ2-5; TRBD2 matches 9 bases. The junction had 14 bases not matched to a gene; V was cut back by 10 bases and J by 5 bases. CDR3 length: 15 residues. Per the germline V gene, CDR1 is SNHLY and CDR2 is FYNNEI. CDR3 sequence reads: CATLGTSSSPETQYF. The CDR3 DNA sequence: TGTGCCACCCTTGGGACTAGCTCTTCTCCGGAGACCCAGTACTTC.

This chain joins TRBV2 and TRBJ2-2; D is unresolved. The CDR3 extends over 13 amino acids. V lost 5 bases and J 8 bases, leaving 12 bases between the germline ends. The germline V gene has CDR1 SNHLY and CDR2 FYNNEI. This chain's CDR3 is CASSLDLYGELFF. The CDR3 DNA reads TGTGCCAGCAGTCTAGACTTGTATGGGGAGCTGTTTTTT.

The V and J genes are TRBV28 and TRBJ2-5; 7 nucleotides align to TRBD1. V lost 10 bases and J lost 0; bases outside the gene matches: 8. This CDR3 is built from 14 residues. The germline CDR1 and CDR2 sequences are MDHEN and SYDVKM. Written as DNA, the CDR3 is TGTGCCAACTCAGAGGGGACAGACCAAGAGACCCAGTACTTC. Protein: CANSEGTDQETQYF.

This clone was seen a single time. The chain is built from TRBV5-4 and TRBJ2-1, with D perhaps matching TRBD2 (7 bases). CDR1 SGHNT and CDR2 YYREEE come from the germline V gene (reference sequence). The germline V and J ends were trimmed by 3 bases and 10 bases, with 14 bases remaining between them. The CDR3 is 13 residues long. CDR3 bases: TGTGCCAGCAGCTGGGCGGGGGCAGGAGAGCAGTTCTTC. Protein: CASSWAGAGEQFF. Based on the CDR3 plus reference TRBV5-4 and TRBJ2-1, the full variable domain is ETGVTQSPTHLIKTRGQQVTLRCSSQSGHNTVSWYQQALGQGPQFIFQYYREEENGRGNFPPRFSGLQFPNYSSELNVNALELDDSALYLCASSWAGAGEQFFGPGTRLTVL.

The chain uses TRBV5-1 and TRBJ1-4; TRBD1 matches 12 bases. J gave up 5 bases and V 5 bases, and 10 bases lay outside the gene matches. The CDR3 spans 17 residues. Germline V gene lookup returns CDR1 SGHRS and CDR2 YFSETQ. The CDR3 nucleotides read TGCGCCAGCAGACCCACCGGGACAGGGGGCGGAAATGAAAAACTGTTTTTT. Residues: CASRPTGTGGGNEKLFF.

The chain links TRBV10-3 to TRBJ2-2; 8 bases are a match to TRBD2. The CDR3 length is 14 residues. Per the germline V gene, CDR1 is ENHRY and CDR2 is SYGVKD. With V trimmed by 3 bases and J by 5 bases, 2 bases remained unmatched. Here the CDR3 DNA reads TGTGCCATCAGTGAACGCGGGGGGACCGGGGAGCTGTTTTTT. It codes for CAISERGGTGELFF.

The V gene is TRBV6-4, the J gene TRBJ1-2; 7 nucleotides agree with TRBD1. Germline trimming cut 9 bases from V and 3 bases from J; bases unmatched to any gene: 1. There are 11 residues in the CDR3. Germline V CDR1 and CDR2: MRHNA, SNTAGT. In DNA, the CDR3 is TGTGCCAGGGGGACAGACTATGGCTACACCTTC. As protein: CARGTDYGYTF.

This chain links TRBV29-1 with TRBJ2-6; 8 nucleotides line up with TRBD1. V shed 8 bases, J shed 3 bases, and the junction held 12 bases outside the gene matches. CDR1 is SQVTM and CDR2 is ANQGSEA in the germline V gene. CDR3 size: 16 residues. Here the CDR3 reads CSSSGAGGGGANVLTF. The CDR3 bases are TGCAGCTCATCTGGGGCAGGGGGCGGTGGGGCCAACGTCCTGACTTTC.

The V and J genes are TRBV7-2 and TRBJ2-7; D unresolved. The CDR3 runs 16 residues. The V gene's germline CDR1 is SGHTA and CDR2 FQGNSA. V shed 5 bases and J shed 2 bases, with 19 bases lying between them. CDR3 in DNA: TGTGCCAGCAGCCCACAGTCGACGGCTGGAACCTACGAGCAGTACTTC. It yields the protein CASSPQSTAGTYEQYF.

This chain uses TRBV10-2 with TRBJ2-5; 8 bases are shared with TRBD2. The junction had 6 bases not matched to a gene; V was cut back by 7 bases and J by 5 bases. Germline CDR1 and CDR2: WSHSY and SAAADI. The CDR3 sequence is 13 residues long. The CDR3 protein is CASTVSGGETQYF. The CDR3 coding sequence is TGCGCCAGCACCGTAAGCGGGGGTGAGACCCAGTACTTC.

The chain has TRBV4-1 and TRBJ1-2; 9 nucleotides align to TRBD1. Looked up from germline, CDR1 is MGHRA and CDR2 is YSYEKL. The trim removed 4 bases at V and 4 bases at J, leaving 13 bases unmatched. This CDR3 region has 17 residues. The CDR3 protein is CASSLEVIRDRVYGYTF. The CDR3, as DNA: TGCGCCAGCAGCCTGGAGGTGATCCGGGACAGGGTCTATGGCTACACCTTC.

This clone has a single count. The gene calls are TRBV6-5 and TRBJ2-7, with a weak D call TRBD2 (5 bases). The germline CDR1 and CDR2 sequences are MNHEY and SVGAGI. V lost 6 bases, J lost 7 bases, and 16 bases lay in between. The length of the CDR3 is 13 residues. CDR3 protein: CASRATTAVEQYV. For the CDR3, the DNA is TGTGCCAGCAGGGCGACTACAGCGGTTGAGCAGTACGTC.